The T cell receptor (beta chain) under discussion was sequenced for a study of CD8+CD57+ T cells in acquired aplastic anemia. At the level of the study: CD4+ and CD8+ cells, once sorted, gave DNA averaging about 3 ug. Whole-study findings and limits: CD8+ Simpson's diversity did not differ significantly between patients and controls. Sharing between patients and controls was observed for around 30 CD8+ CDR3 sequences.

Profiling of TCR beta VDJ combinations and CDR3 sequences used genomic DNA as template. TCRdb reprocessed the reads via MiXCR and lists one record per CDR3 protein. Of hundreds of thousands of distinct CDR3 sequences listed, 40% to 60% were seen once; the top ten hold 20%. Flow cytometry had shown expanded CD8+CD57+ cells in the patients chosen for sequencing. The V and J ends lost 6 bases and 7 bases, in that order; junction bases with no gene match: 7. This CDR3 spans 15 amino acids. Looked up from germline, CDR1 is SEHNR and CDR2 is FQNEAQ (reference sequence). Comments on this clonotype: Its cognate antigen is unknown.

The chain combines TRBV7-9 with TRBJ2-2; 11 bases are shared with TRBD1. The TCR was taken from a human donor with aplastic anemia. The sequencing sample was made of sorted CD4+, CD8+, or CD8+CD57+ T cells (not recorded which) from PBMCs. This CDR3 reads CASSLRDRGIGELFF. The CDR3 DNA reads TGTGCCAGCAGTCTCCGGGACAGGGGGATCGGGGAGCTGTTTTTT.